The 25 T cell receptor beta chains given below trace back to one sample, sequenced in a study of T cell responses to AZD1222 COVID-19 vaccine (dated by TCRdb to 2020 to 2023). The library was built by means of the immunoSEQ multiplex PCR assay. TCRdb limited this immuneACCESS table to in-frame rearrangements with V and J called. A share of clones is missing; checked studies link under half to unresolved V genes, and the rest is unexplained. The sample has more than 70,000 clones on record, 88% of them singletons. 15% to 20% of the sample goes to the ten largest clones. In light of the paper, this sample's time point label describes: baseline before first vaccination. The starting material was peripheral blood, obtained on day 0 of AZD1222 vaccination. These receptors came from an adult in good health.

The chain recombines TRBV7-8 with TRBJ1-3, with D perhaps TRBD1 (6 bases). V dropped 1 base and J dropped 0 bases, with 16 bases sitting between them. This CDR3 is 18 amino acids long. CDR1 is SGHVS, CDR2 FQNEAQ, per germline. The CDR3: CASSLVRGGPSSGNTIYF. CDR3 in DNA: TGTGCCAGCAGCTTAGTAAGGGGGGGCCCGAGCTCTGGAAACACCATATATTTT.

The chain combines TRBV28 with TRBJ1-2, with TRBD1 as a possible D gene (5 bases). The germline V gene encodes CDR1 MDHEN and CDR2 SYDVKM. V gave up 4 bases and J gave up 8 bases, with 11 bases separating them. The CDR3 is 12 residues long. The CDR3 loop reads CASSSEGRGYTF. DNA of the CDR3: TGTGCCAGCAGTTCCGAGGGGAGAGGCTACACCTTC.

The chain has TRBV5-4 and TRBJ2-7; possibly TRBD1 for D (6 bases). In germline, CDR1 is SGHNT, CDR2 YYREEE (reference sequence). V was cut by 2 bases and J by 4 bases, with 16 bases left in between. The CDR3 length is 15 residues. Here the CDR3 DNA reads TGTGCCAGCAGCTTAGACCCGGGACAAGAGTACGAGCAGTACTTC. This sequence encodes CASSLDPGQEYEQYF. Based on the CDR3 plus reference TRBV5-4 and TRBJ2-7, the full variable domain is ETGVTQSPTHLIKTRGQQVTLRCSSQSGHNTVSWYQQALGQGPQFIFQYYREEENGRGNFPPRFSGLQFPNYSSELNVNALELDDSALYLCASSLDPGQEYEQYFGPGTRLTVT.

The V and J genes are TRBV28 and TRBJ2-1, with D uncertain. Trimming left V 3 bases short and J 12 bases short, with 9 bases between. This CDR3 is built from 11 residues. Germline loops: CDR1 MDHEN, CDR2 SYDVKM. Here the CDR3 DNA reads TGTGCCAGCAGTTTGTATCTTGGGCAGTTCTTC. Translation: CASSLYLGQFF.

The rearrangement uses TRBV7-8 and TRBJ1-2; no reliable D call. The V end lost 3 bases, the J end lost 5 bases, and 22 bases lay between the germline ends. The CDR3 loop spans 17 amino acids. CDR1 and CDR2 from the germline V gene are SGHVS and FQNEAQ. CDR3 DNA sequence: TGTGCCAGCAGCTTGCGTACGGGCCCTCTTCGCGTATATGGCTACACCTTC. Its translation: CASSLRTGPLRVYGYTF.

J is TRBJ1-5 and V is TRBV6-2 or TRBV6-3, with 7 bases fitting TRBD1. Germline V CDR1 and CDR2: MNHEY, SVGEGT. The ends lost 2 bases at V and 6 bases at J; junction bases unmatched: 10. The CDR3 consists of 16 residues. CDR3 nucleotide sequence: TGTGCCAGCAGTTACACCCCTCCAGGGGGGACTCAGCCCCAGCATTTT. Its translation is CASSYTPPGGTQPQHF.

The sample holds a few counts of this clone. This chain uses TRBV28 with TRBJ1-4; 7 bases are a match to TRBD1. From germline, CDR1 is MDHEN and CDR2 SYDVKM. The trim removed 5 bases at V and 4 bases at J, leaving 4 bases unmatched. The CDR3 runs 14 residues. The CDR3 is CASSTRGLNEKLFF. The CDR3 nucleotides read TGTGCCAGCAGTACTAGGGGGCTTAATGAAAAACTGTTTTTT.

This chain connects TRBV28 to TRBJ1-2; weak D call: TRBD1 (5 bases). V dropped 5 bases and J dropped 5 bases, with 24 bases sitting between them. The length of the CDR3 is 17 residues. In germline, CDR1 is MDHEN, CDR2 SYDVKM. This CDR3 is CASSPLRGTSRLYGYTF. As DNA, the CDR3 is TGTGCCAGCAGTCCCCTACGGGGGACCTCGAGGCTATATGGCTACACCTTC.

The CDR3 here is CASRGLSLWAETQYF. Written as DNA, the CDR3 is TGTGCCAGCAGGGGACTTAGTCTATGGGCAGAGACCCAGTACTTC. The chain joins TRBV27 to TRBJ2-5; D is possibly TRBD2 (6 bases). Per the germline V gene, CDR1 is MNHEY and CDR2 is SMNVEV (reference sequence). CDR3 size: 15 residues. Trimming removed 6 bases from V and 4 bases from J, with 18 bases in between.

J is TRBJ1-1 and V is TRBV2; no reliable D call. Germline CDR1 SNHLY, CDR2 FYNNEI. The CDR3 has 11 amino acids. V was shortened by 5 bases and J by 1 base, with 2 bases between the two germline ends. CDR3 sequence reads: CASSWNTEAFF. The CDR3 DNA reads as TGTGCCAGCAGTTGGAACACTGAAGCTTTCTTT.

This chain links TRBV3-1 (or the pseudogene TRBV3-2) with TRBJ2-5; D call uncertain. The CDR3 has 13 amino acids. V lost 8 bases to trimming and J lost 5 bases, with 15 bases between them. CDR1 and CDR2 (germline): LGHDT, YNNKEL (reference sequence). The DNA for the CDR3 is TGTGCCAGCGTAATTGGGCCGGCGGAGACCCAGTACTTC. Protein product: CASVIGPAETQYF.

This clone turned up a few times. This sequence joins TRBV3-1 (or the pseudogene TRBV3-2) and TRBJ2-7; no definite D call. Trimming shortened V by 8 bases and J by 3 bases, and 23 bases separated the two germline ends. The CDR3 loop spans 16 amino acids. Germline V gene sequence: CDR1 LGHDT, CDR2 YNNKEL (reference sequence). The CDR3 coding sequence is TGTGCCAGCTCGAAAATAACGGCCTCAGAGATCTACGAGCAGTACTTC. Translation: CASSKITASEIYEQYF.

The rearrangement links TRBV6-5 to TRBJ2-7, with TRBD2 matching 7 bases. Germline V gene data show CDR1 as MNHEY and CDR2 as SVGAGI. V dropped 11 bases and J dropped 2; count of bases not matched to a gene: 6. The CDR3 loop spans 12 amino acids. CDR3 nucleotide sequence: TGTGCCGCGCGGGACTATACCTACGAGCAGTACTTC. Encoded protein: CAARDYTYEQYF.

The genes are TRBV4-1 and TRBJ1-1, with a tentative D call TRBD1 (5 bases). Germline V lookup: CDR1 MGHRA, CDR2 YSYEKL. This CDR3 has 14 amino acids. Trimming shortened V by 4 bases and J by 1 base, and 10 bases separated the two germline ends. CDR3 sequence: CASSRGTENTEAFF. In DNA form, the CDR3 reads TGCGCCAGCAGCCGCGGGACGGAGAACACTGAAGCTTTCTTT.

The V and J genes are TRBV2 and TRBJ1-1; 12 bases fit TRBD1. Per the germline V gene, CDR1 is SNHLY and CDR2 is FYNNEI. V shed 1 base, J shed 9 bases, and the junction held 6 bases outside the gene matches. The CDR3 has 15 residues. The DNA of the CDR3 is TGTGCCAGCAGTGAAGACCCCGGGACAGGGGGCAAAGCTTTCTTT. Residues: CASSEDPGTGGKAFF.

The V and J genes are TRBV6-5 and TRBJ2-5, with 8 nucleotides matching TRBD2. This CDR3 contains 16 residues. J lost 2 bases, V lost 0 bases, and 5 bases had no gene match. CDR1 MNHEY and CDR2 SVGAGI come from the germline V gene. Here the CDR3 DNA reads TGTGCCAGCAGTTACTCTCAACGCGGGGGGCAAGAGACCCAGTACTTC. Translation: CASSYSQRGGQETQYF.

The rearrangement links TRBV29-1 to TRBJ1-1; the match to TRBD1 covers 9 bases. V was pared by 7 bases and J by 3 bases, with 6 bases of the junction left unmatched. CDR3 length: 13 amino acids. The germline CDR1 and CDR2 sequences are SQVTM and ANQGSEA. CDR3 amino acids: CSAQTGGDTEAFF. The CDR3 region has the DNA TGCAGCGCCCAGACAGGGGGGGACACTGAAGCTTTCTTT.

The chain uses TRBV3-1 (or the pseudogene TRBV3-2) and TRBJ2-1; D unclear. Between the trimmed V and J ends, which lost 1 base and 6 bases, there was a span of 10 bases. This CDR3 has 14 residues. Germline loops: CDR1 LGHDT, CDR2 YNNKEL (reference sequence). This chain's CDR3 is CASSQASRSNEQFF. CDR3 nucleotides: TGTGCCAGCAGCCAAGCGTCCAGGTCCAATGAGCAGTTCTTC.

The chain joins TRBV18 to TRBJ2-7; maybe TRBD2 (5 bases). Trimming stripped 6 bases from V and 3 bases from J, with 18 bases between. The V gene's germline CDR1 is KGHSH and CDR2 LQKENI. The CDR3 is 15 amino acids. Here the CDR3 reads CASSLKQYEGYEQYF. The DNA of the CDR3 is TGTGCCAGCTCCCTAAAACAGTATGAGGGCTACGAGCAGTACTTC.

CDR3 sequence (DNA): TGTGCCAGCAGTCGGGACGATAATTCACCCCTCCACTTT. This codes for CASSRDDNSPLHF. This chain connects TRBV6-5 to TRBJ1-6, with a weak D call TRBD1 (5 bases). The CDR3 sequence is 13 residues long. Germline CDR1 and CDR2: MNHEY and SVGAGI. Between the trimmed V and J ends, which lost 5 bases and 5 bases, there was a span of 7 bases.

V and J are TRBV5-1 and TRBJ1-1; weak D call: TRBD1 (6 bases). The length of the CDR3 is 15 residues. Germline V lookup: CDR1 SGHRS, CDR2 YFSETQ. V lost 0 bases to trimming and J lost 5 bases, with 14 bases between them. Here the CDR3 reads CASSLAKGGYTEAFF. CDR3 coding DNA: TGCGCCAGCAGCTTGGCCAAGGGGGGCTATACTGAAGCTTTCTTT.

The chain links TRBV2 to TRBJ1-2; unclear D gene. This CDR3 is built from 14 residues. Trimming left V 3 bases short and J 0 bases short, with 8 bases between. CDR1 SNHLY and CDR2 FYNNEI come from the germline V gene. The DNA for the CDR3 is TGTGCCAGCAGTGACTGGCCGACTAACTATGGCTACACCTTC. Residues: CASSDWPTNYGYTF.

The chain recombines TRBV7-8 with TRBJ1-3, with a tentative D call TRBD1 (5 bases). V gave up 2 bases and J gave up 4 bases, with 15 bases separating them. This CDR3 is 16 amino acids long. CDR1 SGHVS and CDR2 FQNEAQ come from the germline V gene. CDR3 nucleotides: TGTGCCAGCAGCTTATTGGGGCCCGGGGGGGGAAACACCATATATTTT. Amino acid sequence: CASSLLGPGGGNTIYF.

The genes are TRBV5-8 and TRBJ2-3, with 12 bases lining up with TRBD2. Losses at the gene ends were 4 bases for V and 3 bases for J; bases not matched to a gene: 6. CDR1 is SGHTS and CDR2 is YDEGEE in the germline V gene. The CDR3 is 16 residues long. The CDR3 sequence: CASSQGGLAGTDTQYF. The CDR3 nucleotides read TGTGCCAGCAGCCAAGGTGGACTAGCGGGGACAGATACGCAGTATTTT. Using reference TRBV5-8 and TRBJ2-3 for the parts outside the CDR3, the full variable domain is EAGVTQSPTHLIKTRGQQATLRCSPISGHTSVYWYQQALGLGLQFLLWYDEGEERNRGNFPPRFSGRQFPNYSSELNVNALELEDSALYLCASSQGGLAGTDTQYFGPGTRLTVL.

Here the CDR3 DNA reads TGTGCCTGGAGTACCGGGACTAGCGGGAATGAGCAGTTCTTC. This codes for CAWSTGTSGNEQFF. The chain couples TRBV30 to TRBJ2-1; 12 bases are a match to TRBD2. The CDR3 contains 14 residues. Germline trimming cut 2 bases from V and 7 bases from J; bases unmatched to any gene: 3. Germline CDR1 reads GTSNPN; CDR2 reads SVGIG (reference sequence).